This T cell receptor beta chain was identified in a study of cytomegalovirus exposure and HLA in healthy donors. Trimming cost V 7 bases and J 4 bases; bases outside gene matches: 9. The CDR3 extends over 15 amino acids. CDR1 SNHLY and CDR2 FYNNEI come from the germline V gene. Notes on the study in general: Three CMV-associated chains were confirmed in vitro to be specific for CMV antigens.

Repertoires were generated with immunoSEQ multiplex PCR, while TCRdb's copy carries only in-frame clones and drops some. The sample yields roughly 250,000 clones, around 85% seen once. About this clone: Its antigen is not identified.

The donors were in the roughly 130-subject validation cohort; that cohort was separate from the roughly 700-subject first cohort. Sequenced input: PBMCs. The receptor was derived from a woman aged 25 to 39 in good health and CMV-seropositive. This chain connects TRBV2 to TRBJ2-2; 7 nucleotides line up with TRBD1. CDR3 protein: CASNRQGEGTGELFF. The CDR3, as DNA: TGTGCCAGCAATCGACAGGGTGAGGGCACCGGGGAGCTGTTTTTT.